Reported below is one T cell receptor (beta chain). These data come from a study of blood T cells in healthy people across ages. Primed by a sample-barcoded 5' primer and a J-beta primer mix, a second PCR proceeded for 7 to 11 cycles. TCRdb redid the calling of the 5' RACE reads with MiXCR, one entry per CDR3 protein. The sample gives approximately 830,000 distinct CDR3 sequences, approximately 59% of which show up once; 25% to 35% is in the top ten. V shed 6 bases, J shed 4 bases, and the junction held 10 bases outside the gene matches. The CDR3 is 14 amino acids. Germline V gene sequence: CDR1 DFQATT, CDR2 SNEGSKA (reference sequence).

The sequenced sample was blood. This TCR derives from a man aged 30 to 45 in good health. The rearrangement joins TRBV20-1 to TRBJ2-7; 9 bases are a match to TRBD1. The CDR3 sequence is CSAISGQGGYEQYF. The CDR3 nucleotides are TGCAGTGCGATTTCGGGACAGGGAGGATACGAGCAGTACTTC.